This entry lists 32 T cell receptor beta chains sequenced from one sample in a study of shared clonotypes between healthy human individuals. Here immunoSEQ multiplex PCR was the method, and the copy in TCRdb shows in-frame clones only, minus some. The table shows over a million clones, with more than 95% occurring only once. Material: naive CD4+ T cells sorted from blood. Subset of the sample: CD45RA+ positively selected. Source of these receptors: a man aged 30-40 years in good health.

V usage is TRBV5-1 and J usage is TRBJ2-5; D unresolved. Germline V gene sequence: CDR1 SGHRS, CDR2 YFSETQ. This CDR3 has 15 amino acids. Trimming removed 0 bases from V and 5 bases from J, with 14 bases in between. The chain's CDR3 is CASSLAPSVKETQYF. DNA of the CDR3: TGCGCCAGCAGCTTGGCCCCTAGTGTTAAGGAGACCCAGTACTTC. Drawing the rest from reference TRBV5-1 and TRBJ2-5, the complete variable domain is KAGVTQTPRYLIKTRGQQVTLSCSPISGHRSVSWYQQTPGQGLQFLFEYFSETQRNKGNFPGRFSGRQFSNSRSEMNVSTLELGDSALYLCASSLAPSVKETQYFGPGTRLLVL.

V usage is TRBV28 and J usage is TRBJ1-4, with D perhaps matching TRBD1 (6 bases). The CDR3 has 16 residues. V dropped 5 bases and J dropped 7 bases, with 20 bases sitting between them. Germline assignment: CDR1 MDHEN and CDR2 SYDVKM. The CDR3 loop reads CASSIPEGGRGEKLFF. The CDR3 coding sequence is TGTGCCAGCAGTATTCCTGAAGGGGGAAGGGGTGAAAAACTGTTTTTT.

The V gene is TRBV18, the J gene TRBJ2-7; 7 bases fit TRBD1. J lost 2 bases, V lost 4 bases, and 2 bases had no gene match. The CDR3 has 13 residues. Germline lookup yields CDR1 KGHSH and CDR2 LQKENI. Here the CDR3 reads CASSQGAAYEQYF. CDR3 nucleotide sequence: TGTGCCAGCTCACAGGGGGCCGCCTACGAGCAGTACTTC.

V and J are TRBV18 and TRBJ2-7; the D is unclear. This CDR3 region has 14 residues. CDR1 and CDR2 (germline): KGHSH, LQKENI. V was trimmed by 1 base and J by 3 bases, leaving 10 bases between them. CDR3 in DNA: TGTGCCAGCTCACCACGGTCACAGCTCTACGAGCAGTACTTC. Amino acid sequence: CASSPRSQLYEQYF.

CDR3 DNA: TGTGCCAGCAAAGGGGCGGCGGACAATGAGCAGTTCTTC. Translation gives CASKGAADNEQFF. The chain carries TRBV6-6 and TRBJ2-1; tentatively, D is TRBD1 (5 bases). Trimming stripped 7 bases from V and 5 bases from J, with 12 bases between. CDR1 MNHNY and CDR2 SVGAGI come from the germline V gene (reference sequence). The CDR3 contains 13 residues.

Of note for this clone: Other DNA sequences in this specimen translate into the identical CDR3. V usage is TRBV7-9 and J usage is TRBJ1-1; unclear D gene. This CDR3 comprises 13 residues. Trimming left V 0 bases short and J 0 bases short, with 2 bases between. From germline, CDR1 is SEHNR and CDR2 FQNEAQ (reference sequence). CDR3 DNA: TGTGCCAGCAGCTTAGCACTGAACACTGAAGCTTTCTTT. Protein sequence: CASSLALNTEAFF.

The chain is built from TRBV5-1 and TRBJ2-7; TRBD2 matches 11 bases. Germline lookup yields CDR1 SGHRS and CDR2 YFSETQ. Trimming at V came to 2 bases and at J to 3 bases, leaving 13 bases not matched to a gene. The CDR3 is 18 residues long. In DNA form, the CDR3 reads TGCGCCAGCAGCTTATTTGTACTAGCGGGAGACTATATCTACGAGCAGTACTTC. Translation: CASSLFVLAGDYIYEQYF.

The chain combines TRBV27 with TRBJ2-3, with D unclear. CDR3 size: 17 residues. V was pared by 5 bases and J by 2 bases, with 20 bases between. CDR1 and CDR2 (germline): MNHEY, SMNVEV (reference sequence). CDR3 residues: CASSQRPTPSPTDTQYF. CDR3 bases: TGTGCCAGCAGTCAGAGACCGACCCCCTCCCCCACAGATACGCAGTATTTT.

The chain carries TRBV11-3 and TRBJ2-1; 11 nucleotides agree with TRBD2. V trimming: 0 bases; J trimming: 7 bases; junction bases outside the gene matches: 14. Germline V gene lookup returns CDR1 SGHNT and CDR2 YENEEA. CDR3 length equals 19 residues. The CDR3 DNA sequence: TGTGCCAGCAGCTTAGATCGATTTTTAGCGGGAGGGAAAAAGAATGAGCAGTTCTTC. It is translated as CASSLDRFLAGGKKNEQFF.

This clone showed up just once. The genes are TRBV6-5 and TRBJ2-7; 9 bases match TRBD1. The ends lost 0 bases at V and 4 bases at J; junction bases unmatched: 1. This CDR3 region has 14 residues. Germline CDR1 MNHEY, CDR2 SVGAGI. The CDR3: CASSYSDRGYEQYF. CDR3 nucleotides: TGTGCCAGCAGTTACTCGGACAGGGGATACGAGCAGTACTTC.

The V and J genes are TRBV7-2 and TRBJ2-1; D possibly corresponds to TRBD1 (6 bases). Deletions cut 1 base from V and 3 bases from J, with 7 bases between. Germline CDR1 SGHTA, CDR2 FQGNSA. CDR3 length equals 14 residues. The CDR3 spells CASSLDRVYNEQFF. Here the CDR3 DNA reads TGTGCCAGCAGCTTAGACAGGGTCTACAATGAGCAGTTCTTC.

The rearrangement links TRBV11-2 to TRBJ2-7; 15 positions match TRBD2. The CDR3 spans 18 residues. V was pared by 4 bases and J by 3 bases, with 10 bases of the junction left unmatched. The V gene's germline CDR1 is SGHAT and CDR2 FQNNGV. The CDR3 here is CASSSGLAGGRSFYEQYF. For the CDR3, the DNA is TGTGCCAGCAGCTCGGGACTAGCGGGGGGCAGGTCTTTCTACGAGCAGTACTTC.

This rearrangement joins TRBV6-5 to TRBJ2-7; possible D gene TRBD1, 5 bases. This CDR3 comprises 13 residues. Trimming cost V 7 bases and J 6 bases, with 16 bases left between them. Germline assignment: CDR1 MNHEY and CDR2 SVGAGI. The CDR3 region is CASTRQLAGEQYF. The CDR3, as DNA: TGTGCCAGCACCCGACAGTTAGCCGGCGAGCAGTACTTC.

Written as DNA, the CDR3 is TGTGCCAGTACCCCCCAGGGCGGGAGGGCCGTAGGAGATACGCAGTATTTT. Protein: CASTPQGGRAVGDTQYF. The chain employs TRBV19 and TRBJ2-3; 9 bases fit TRBD2. Trimming took 7 bases from V and 5 from J; bases not matched to a gene: 16. This CDR3 region has 17 residues. Germline V gives CDR1 LNHDA, CDR2 SQIVND (reference sequence).

V gene TRBV18 combines with J gene TRBJ2-1, with D uncertain. Trimming removed 1 base from V and 5 bases from J, with 6 bases in between. CDR1 and CDR2 (germline): KGHSH, LQKENI. The CDR3 runs 13 residues. The CDR3 here is CASSPLSNNEQFF. The DNA of the CDR3 is TGTGCCAGCTCACCACTGAGTAACAATGAGCAGTTCTTC.

The chain combines TRBV18 with TRBJ2-3; D is ambiguous. This CDR3 has 13 amino acids. The germline V gene has CDR1 KGHSH and CDR2 LQKENI. V dropped 1 base and J dropped 3 bases, with 5 bases sitting between them. The CDR3 DNA sequence: TGTGCCAGCTCACCACAGATGACAGATACGCAGTATTTT. This encodes CASSPQMTDTQYF.

The chain couples TRBV15 to TRBJ2-4; D possibly corresponds to TRBD1 (5 bases). The CDR3 is 15 amino acids. The V end lost 4 bases, the J end lost 2 bases, and 12 bases lay between the germline ends. Germline V gives CDR1 LNHNV, CDR2 YYDKDF (reference sequence). CDR3 in amino acids: CATSTHRQTKNIQYF. Here the CDR3 DNA reads TGTGCCACCAGCACCCACAGGCAGACCAAAAACATTCAGTACTTC.

This clone has just one count. The CDR3 spells CASTGTAGVSGELFF. In DNA, the CDR3 is TGTGCCAGCACTGGGACGGCGGGTGTTTCCGGGGAGCTGTTTTTT. V is TRBV6-1 and J is TRBJ2-2, with D perhaps TRBD1 or TRBD2 (5 bases each). Germline loops: CDR1 MNHNS, CDR2 SASEGT. The CDR3 sequence is 15 residues long. Between the trimmed V and J ends, which lost 7 bases and 6 bases, there was a span of 18 bases.

This chain links TRBV5-4 with TRBJ2-5; 9 nucleotides line up with TRBD2. Trimming at V came to 0 bases and at J to 5 bases, leaving 5 bases not matched to a gene. CDR3 length: 15 amino acids. CDR1 is SGHNT, CDR2 YYREEE, per germline (reference sequence). The CDR3 region has the DNA TGTGCCAGCAGCTTGGCACTAGCGGGTTTTGAGACCCAGTACTTC. The encoded protein is CASSLALAGFETQYF.

The chain combines TRBV2 with TRBJ1-1; 8 nucleotides match TRBD1. The V and J ends lost 7 bases and 4 bases, in that order; junction bases with no gene match: 8. Germline CDR1 and CDR2: SNHLY and FYNNEI. The CDR3 has 14 amino acids. Here the CDR3 DNA reads TGTGCCAGCAAAGAGACAGGGGCTCGCACTGAAGCTTTCTTT. This translates into CASKETGARTEAFF.

As for this clone: The identical CDR3 is also encoded by other nucleotide sequences in the sample. This rearrangement joins TRBV4-2 to TRBJ2-7; 7 bases line up with TRBD2. The length of the CDR3 is 14 residues. Germline V gene lookup returns CDR1 LGHNA and CDR2 YNFKEQ. The V gene end was trimmed by 1 base and the J gene end by 0 bases; junction bases not matched to a gene: 0. CDR3 in amino acids: CASSQGTSSYEQYF. CDR3 DNA: TGTGCCAGCAGCCAAGGGACTAGCTCCTACGAGCAGTACTTC.

This clone is a singleton in its sample. The genes are TRBV5-1 and TRBJ2-7; D is perhaps TRBD2 (7 bases). Germline CDR1 SGHRS, CDR2 YFSETQ. V lost 7 bases and J lost 2, with 16 bases in between. This CDR3 has 14 amino acids. The CDR3 DNA follows: TGCGCCAGCGCATCTAGGGGGGGAACCTACGAGCAGTACTTC. Translation gives CASASRGGTYEQYF.

This clone was counted once. This chain connects TRBV7-9 to TRBJ2-5, with 8 bases aligning to TRBD2. Germline CDR1 SEHNR, CDR2 FQNEAQ (reference sequence). The CDR3 has 14 amino acids. The V segment lost 5 bases and the J segment 5 bases; nucleotides outside the gene matches: 7. The CDR3, as DNA: TGTGCCAGCAGCCCCAGCGGGAGTCGGGAGACCCAGTACTTC. Its protein product is CASSPSGSRETQYF.

This rearrangement joins TRBV5-1 to TRBJ2-6; 7 bases match TRBD2. Germline V gene lookup returns CDR1 SGHRS and CDR2 YFSETQ. The CDR3 is made up of 18 amino acids. Trimming cost V 0 bases and J 0 bases; bases outside gene matches: 6. CDR3: CASSLARGGGSGANVLTF. The CDR3 region has the DNA TGCGCCAGCAGCTTGGCCCGTGGCGGGGGCTCTGGGGCCAACGTCCTGACTTTC.

A note on this clone: The same CDR3 also results from other DNA sequences found in this sample. This chain joins TRBV19 and TRBJ2-5; tentative D call: TRBD2 (6 bases). Trimming removed 5 bases from V and 0 bases from J, with 13 bases in between. Germline V gene data show CDR1 as LNHDA and CDR2 as SQIVND (reference sequence). This CDR3 comprises 15 residues. The CDR3, as DNA: TGTGCCAGTAGTTTGGTGGGGGGATACCAAGAGACCCAGTACTTC. Amino acids: CASSLVGGYQETQYF.

DNA of the CDR3: TGCGCCAGCAGCCAAACACAAGGGAACTATGGCTACACCTTC. Its translation is CASSQTQGNYGYTF. The chain joins TRBV5-1 to TRBJ1-2; D not resolved. Germline CDR1 is SGHRS and CDR2 is YFSETQ. The length of the CDR3 is 14 residues. The V gene lost 4 bases and the J gene lost 2 bases, with 12 bases spanning the gap.

This clone appeared a few times. This chain connects TRBV10-1 to TRBJ1-1, with TRBD1 matching 7 bases. The ends lost 3 bases at V and 1 base at J; junction bases unmatched: 5. CDR3 length: 15 residues. CDR1 and CDR2 (germline): WNHNN, SYGVQD (reference sequence). CDR3: CASSDYRDRNTEAFF. The DNA for the CDR3 is TGCGCCAGCAGTGACTACCGGGACAGGAACACTGAAGCTTTCTTT.

V gene TRBV10-1 combines with J gene TRBJ2-3; TRBD1 might be the D (6 bases). The ends were cut back, 2 bases at V and 4 bases at J, with 13 bases in the middle. Germline V gives CDR1 WNHNN, CDR2 SYGVQD (reference sequence). This CDR3 region has 15 residues. CDR3 sequence (DNA): TGCGCCAGCAGTGAGACGGGTACAGGGCCAGATACGCAGTATTTT. Amino acids: CASSETGTGPDTQYF.

V is TRBV13 and J is TRBJ1-3; D is ambiguous. Germline V gene sequence: CDR1 PRHDT, CDR2 FYEKMQ (reference sequence). The CDR3 runs to 12 residues. The V end lost 6 bases, the J end lost 4 bases, and 7 bases lay between the germline ends. CDR3: CASRGGGNTIYF. The CDR3 DNA sequence: TGTGCCAGCAGAGGCGGGGGAAACACCATATATTTT. Variable domain in full (rest from reference TRBV13 and TRBJ1-3): AAGVIQSPRHLIKEKRETATLKCYPIPRHDTVYWYQQGPGQDPQFLISFYEKMQSDKGSIPDRFSAQQFSDYHSELNMSSLELGDSALYFCASRGGGNTIYFGEGSWLTVV.

The CDR3 bases are TGTGCCAGCAGCGAGGGGAGGACAGGGGGCTACGAGCAGTACTTC. Encoded protein: CASSEGRTGGYEQYF. The V and J genes are TRBV2 and TRBJ2-7, with 10 bases lining up with TRBD1. The trim removed 6 bases at V and 3 bases at J, leaving 8 bases unmatched. Per germline, CDR1 SNHLY and CDR2 FYNNEI. This CDR3 has 15 amino acids.

CDR3 residues: CASSFSFDEQFF. The DNA of the CDR3 is TGTGCCAGCAGTTTTAGCTTCGATGAGCAGTTCTTC. V and J are TRBV27 and TRBJ2-1; D uncertain. The CDR3 sequence is 12 residues long. The germline V gene encodes CDR1 MNHEY and CDR2 SMNVEV (reference sequence). Between the trimmed V and J ends, which lost 3 bases and 8 bases, there was a span of 8 bases.

For this clone: Other DNA sequences from this sample encode an identical CDR3 as well. The rearrangement uses TRBV27 and TRBJ2-5; either TRBD1 or TRBD2 may fit D (6 bases each). The length of the CDR3 is 15 residues. V lost 2 bases and J lost 4, with 14 bases in between. Looked up from germline, CDR1 is MNHEY and CDR2 is SMNVEV (reference sequence). The CDR3 loop reads CASSLSGGLGETQYF. In nucleotides, the CDR3 is TGTGCCAGCAGTTTAAGTGGGGGGCTCGGAGAGACCCAGTACTTC.